The clone carrying this TCR beta chain has a count of ten or more. What it recognizes is unknown. This CDR3 region has 14 residues. Per germline, CDR1 SGHRS and CDR2 YFSETQ. The V gene lost 3 bases and the J gene lost 8 bases, with 17 bases spanning the gap. This sample was taken from a study of CD8 T cells in ankylosing spondylitis. Study-wide results and limits: Within ankylosing spondylitis blood, a TCR beta motif made up of under 10 highly homologous variants appeared to be characteristic.

With molecular barcodes, quantitative 5'-RACE was used to make the TCR beta libraries. Via MiXCR, TCRdb re-called the 5' RACE reads, giving one row per CDR3 protein. The sample yields roughly 120,000 distinct CDR3 sequences, approximately 6.8% seen once. Sequences were obtained from blood, either unsorted or a sorted T cell fraction (not recorded which). The chain employs TRBV5-1 and TRBJ1-2; possibly TRBD1 for D (5 bases). The receptor comes from a male donor with ankylosing spondylitis or in good health (not recorded which). CDR3 amino acids: CASSWGGGEEGYTF. CDR3 sequence (DNA): TGCGCCAGCAGCTGGGGTGGGGGGGAAGAAGGCTACACCTTC. The variable domain in full, with the rest retrieved from reference TRBV5-1 and TRBJ1-2, is KAGVTQTPRYLIKTRGQQVTLSCSPISGHRSVSWYQQTPGQGLQFLFEYFSETQRNKGNFPGRFSGRQFSNSRSEMNVSTLELGDSALYLCASSWGGGEEGYTFGSGTRLTVV.